This T cell receptor beta chain was recorded in a study of blood T cell repertoires in COVID-19 (dated by TCRdb to about 2020). For the study in its entirety: Collaborator samples came from the United States, Italy and Spain and covered acute and convalescent phases of COVID-19. The prospective study material was composed of cDNA or gDNA derived from T cells, B-cell-depleted T cells, or PBMCs. The dataset comprised deeply sampled blood TCRbeta repertoires from subjects exposed to, actively infected with, or recovered from COVID-19. The repertoires were made available in a free public database intended to serve as a resource for research on the immune response to SARS-CoV-2. The samples were drawn from two sources: the first 160 participants of the ongoing ImmuneRACE study, and 1,200 or so subjects contributed by 6 global collaborators. The sample metadata nearly always contained a de-identified subject ID, COVID-19 status, age in years and sex. Where HLA class I and class II types were available, the types were taken from metadata supplied by the sample provider, not from assay-based typing. Results the study describes overall, beyond this receptor: Clinical and demographic metadata were provided uncurated, with the amount varying by source and participant.

Whole blood was collected in K2EDTA tubes by collaborating institutions according to the institutions' own protocols. For TCRbeta analysis, collaborators shipped samples in one of three forms: frozen whole blood, isolated PBMCs, or DNA extracted from either of those sample types. Regarding this clone: Its antigen has not been determined. No base qualities exist here, and no much larger clone lies one base off it.

TCRbeta CDR3 regions were amplified from genomic DNA using the immunoSEQ Assay, a bias-controlled multiplex PCR. The study's own analysis went as follows. Nucleated cell counts per sample were estimated from amplification of reference gene primers within the assay. To quantify the absolute abundance of each unique TCRbeta CDR3 rearrangement, sequence reads were collapsed and filtered. Productive Simpson clonality was computed per sample as the square root of Simpson's diversity index over productive rearrangements. Drawn from immuneACCESS, this table holds only the in-frame rearrangements with V and J called that TCRdb kept. Clones are partly lost; checked studies trace under half to an unresolved V gene and leave the rest unexplained. That table supplies the V and J calls and clone size; D and trimming were determined from the DNA. The sample records about 220,000 clones, approximately 80% of which are singletons. 9.5% to 15% of the sample rests with the top ten.

The sequence came from a human donor in a cohort sampled during active COVID-19. The sample comprised peripheral blood.

Here the CDR3 is given as CASSSPPTDTQYF. Here is the DNA: TGCGCCAGCAGCTCTCCCCCCACAGATACGCAGTATTTT. Here the chain combines TRBV5-1 and TRBJ2-3; the D gene cannot be named for sure. V was cut back by 3 bases and J by 2 bases, leaving a gap of 7 bases between them. The CDR3 contains 13 residues, cysteine and phenylalanine counted. Only CDR3 DNA remains: 39 bases, in frame from the first base. The CDR1 and CDR2 encoded by the germline V gene are SGHRS and YFSETQ.